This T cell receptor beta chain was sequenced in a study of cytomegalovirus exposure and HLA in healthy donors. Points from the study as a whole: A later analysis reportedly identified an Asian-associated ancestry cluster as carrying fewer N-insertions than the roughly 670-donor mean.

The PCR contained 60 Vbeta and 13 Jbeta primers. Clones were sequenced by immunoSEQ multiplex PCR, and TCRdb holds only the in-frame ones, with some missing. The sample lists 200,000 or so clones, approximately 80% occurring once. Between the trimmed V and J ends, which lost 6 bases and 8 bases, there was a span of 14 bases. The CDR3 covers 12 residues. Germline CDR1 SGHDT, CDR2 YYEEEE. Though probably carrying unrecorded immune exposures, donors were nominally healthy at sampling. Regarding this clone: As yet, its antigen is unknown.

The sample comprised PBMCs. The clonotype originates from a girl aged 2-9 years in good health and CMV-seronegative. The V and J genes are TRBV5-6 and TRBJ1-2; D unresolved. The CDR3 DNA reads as TGTGCCAGCACCATCGTGCCCCAGGGCTACACCTTC. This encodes CASTIVPQGYTF.